This T cell receptor (beta chain) stems from a study of T cell responses to AZD1222 COVID-19 vaccine. Produced via immunoSEQ multiplex PCR; TCRdb's table is partial and in-frame only. The sample gives more than 120,000 clones, 93% of which show up once; 4% to 5.5% is in the top ten. The sequence was obtained from an adult in good health. The sequences come from peripheral blood, collected on day 0 of AZD1222 vaccination.

CDR3 region: CASSYPRGNDNSPLHF. The DNA for the CDR3 is TGTGCCAGCAGCTACCCCCGGGGGAACGATAATTCACCCCTCCACTTT. J is TRBJ1-6 and V is TRBV11-2, with a possible D match to TRBD1 (5 bases). This CDR3 region has 16 residues. Per the germline V gene, CDR1 is SGHAT and CDR2 is FQNNGV. V was clipped by 4 bases and J by 5 bases, with 15 bases between them.